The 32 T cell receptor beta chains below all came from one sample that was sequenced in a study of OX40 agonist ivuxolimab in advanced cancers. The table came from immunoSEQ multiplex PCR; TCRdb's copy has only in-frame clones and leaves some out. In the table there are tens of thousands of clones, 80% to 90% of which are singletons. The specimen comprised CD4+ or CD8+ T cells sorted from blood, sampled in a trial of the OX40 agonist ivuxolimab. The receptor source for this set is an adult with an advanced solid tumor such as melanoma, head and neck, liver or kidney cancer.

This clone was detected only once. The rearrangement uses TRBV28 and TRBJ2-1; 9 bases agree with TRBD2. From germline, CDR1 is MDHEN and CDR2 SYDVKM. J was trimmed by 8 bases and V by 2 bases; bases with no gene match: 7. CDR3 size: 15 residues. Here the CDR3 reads CASSLSSGRWDEQFF. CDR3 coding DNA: TGTGCCAGCAGTTTAAGTAGCGGGAGATGGGATGAGCAGTTCTTC. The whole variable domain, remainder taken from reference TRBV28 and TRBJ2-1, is DVKVTQSSRYLVKRTGEKVFLECVQDMDHENMFWYRQDPGLGLRLIYFSYDVKMKEKGDIPEGYSVSREKKERFSLILESASTNQTSMYLCASSLSSGRWDEQFFGPGTRLTVL.

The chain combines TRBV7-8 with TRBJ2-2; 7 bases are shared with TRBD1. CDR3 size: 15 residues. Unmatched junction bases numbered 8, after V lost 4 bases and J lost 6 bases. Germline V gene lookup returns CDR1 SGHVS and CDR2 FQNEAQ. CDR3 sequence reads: CASSSRQGRAGELFF. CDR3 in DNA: TGTGCCAGCAGCTCCAGACAGGGTCGGGCCGGGGAGCTGTTTTTT.

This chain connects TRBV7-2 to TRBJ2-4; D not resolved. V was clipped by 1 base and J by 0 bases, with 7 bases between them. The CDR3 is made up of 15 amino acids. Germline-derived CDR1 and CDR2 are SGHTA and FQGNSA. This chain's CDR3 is CASSLVFGAKNIQYF. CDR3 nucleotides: TGTGCCAGCAGCTTAGTGTTCGGAGCCAAAAACATTCAGTACTTC.

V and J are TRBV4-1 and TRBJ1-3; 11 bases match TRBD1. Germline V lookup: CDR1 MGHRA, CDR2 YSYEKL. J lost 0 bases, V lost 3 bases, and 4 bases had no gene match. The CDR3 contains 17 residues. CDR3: CASSQSGQGASGNTIYF. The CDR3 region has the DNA TGCGCCAGCAGCCAGTCAGGACAGGGGGCCTCTGGAAACACCATATATTTT.

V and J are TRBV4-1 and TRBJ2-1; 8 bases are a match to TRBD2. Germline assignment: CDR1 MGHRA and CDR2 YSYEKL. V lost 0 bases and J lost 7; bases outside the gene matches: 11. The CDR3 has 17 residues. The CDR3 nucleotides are TGCGCCAGCAGCCAAGATTCTTGGACTAGCAGTGCGAATGAGCAGTTCTTC. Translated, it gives CASSQDSWTSSANEQFF.

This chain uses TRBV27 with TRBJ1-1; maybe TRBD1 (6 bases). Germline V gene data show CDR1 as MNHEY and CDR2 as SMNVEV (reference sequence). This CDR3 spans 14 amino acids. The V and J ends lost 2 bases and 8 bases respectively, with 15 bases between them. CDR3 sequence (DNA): TGTGCCAGCAGTTTACAGGGACACCTAACAGAAGCTTTCTTT. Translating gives CASSLQGHLTEAFF.

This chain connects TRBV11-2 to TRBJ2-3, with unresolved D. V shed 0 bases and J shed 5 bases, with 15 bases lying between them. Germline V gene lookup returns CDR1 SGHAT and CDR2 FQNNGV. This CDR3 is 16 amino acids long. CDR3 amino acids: CASSLEGGLVGDTQYF. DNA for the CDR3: TGTGCCAGCAGCTTAGAAGGTGGGCTAGTGGGAGATACGCAGTATTTT.

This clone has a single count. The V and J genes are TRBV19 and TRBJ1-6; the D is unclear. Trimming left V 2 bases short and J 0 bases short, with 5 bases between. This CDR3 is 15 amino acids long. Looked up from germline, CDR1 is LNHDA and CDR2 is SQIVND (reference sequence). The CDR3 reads CASSIQSSYNSPLHF. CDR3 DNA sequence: TGTGCCAGTAGTATACAGAGCTCCTATAATTCACCCCTCCACTTT.

CDR3 DNA sequence: TGTGCCAGCAGCCTACCTGCGGGACACTCCTACGAGCAGTACTTC. This sequence encodes CASSLPAGHSYEQYF. The V call is TRBV21-1, the J call TRBJ2-7. TRBV21-1 is a listed pseudogene. The CDR3 contains 15 residues.

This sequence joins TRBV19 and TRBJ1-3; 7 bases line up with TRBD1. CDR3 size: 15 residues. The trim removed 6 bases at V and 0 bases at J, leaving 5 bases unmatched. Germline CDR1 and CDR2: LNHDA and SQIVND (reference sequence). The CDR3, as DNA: TGTGCCAGTAGCCCCGGGACAGCCTCTGGAAACACCATATATTTT. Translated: CASSPGTASGNTIYF.

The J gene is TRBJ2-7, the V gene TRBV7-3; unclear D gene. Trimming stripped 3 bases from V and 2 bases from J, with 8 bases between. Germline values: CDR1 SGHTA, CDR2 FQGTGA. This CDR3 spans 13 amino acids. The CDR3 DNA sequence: TGTGCCAGCAGCTTCGGCTGGACCTACGAGCAGTACTTC. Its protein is CASSFGWTYEQYF.

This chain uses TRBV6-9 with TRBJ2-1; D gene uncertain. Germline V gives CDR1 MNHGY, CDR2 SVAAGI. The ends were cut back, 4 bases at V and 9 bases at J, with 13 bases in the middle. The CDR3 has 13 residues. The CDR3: CASSWRWYCEQFF. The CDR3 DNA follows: TGTGCCAGCAGTTGGCGGTGGTATTGTGAGCAGTTCTTC.

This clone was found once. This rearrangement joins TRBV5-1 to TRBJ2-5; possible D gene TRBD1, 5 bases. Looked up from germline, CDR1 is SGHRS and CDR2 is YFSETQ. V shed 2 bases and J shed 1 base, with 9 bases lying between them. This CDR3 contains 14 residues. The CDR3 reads CASSFQGSQETQYF. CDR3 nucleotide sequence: TGCGCCAGCAGCTTCCAGGGATCCCAAGAGACCCAGTACTTC. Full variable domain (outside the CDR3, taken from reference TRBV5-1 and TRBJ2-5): KAGVTQTPRYLIKTRGQQVTLSCSPISGHRSVSWYQQTPGQGLQFLFEYFSETQRNKGNFPGRFSGRQFSNSRSEMNVSTLELGDSALYLCASSFQGSQETQYFGPGTRLLVL.

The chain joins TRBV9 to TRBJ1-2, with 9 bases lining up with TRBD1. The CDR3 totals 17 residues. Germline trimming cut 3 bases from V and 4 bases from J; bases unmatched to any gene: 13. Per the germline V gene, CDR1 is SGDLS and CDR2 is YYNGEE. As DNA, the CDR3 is TGTGCCAGCAGCGAGGGGCCGGGACAGGGTTCTACCTATGGCTACACCTTC. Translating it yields CASSEGPGQGSTYGYTF.

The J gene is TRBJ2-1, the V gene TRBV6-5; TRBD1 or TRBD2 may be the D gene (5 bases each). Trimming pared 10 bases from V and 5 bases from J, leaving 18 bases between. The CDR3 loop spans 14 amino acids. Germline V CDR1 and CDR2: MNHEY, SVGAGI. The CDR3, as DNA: TGTGCCACCCTATCAGGGACGGGCGACAATGAGCAGTTCTTC. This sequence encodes CATLSGTGDNEQFF.

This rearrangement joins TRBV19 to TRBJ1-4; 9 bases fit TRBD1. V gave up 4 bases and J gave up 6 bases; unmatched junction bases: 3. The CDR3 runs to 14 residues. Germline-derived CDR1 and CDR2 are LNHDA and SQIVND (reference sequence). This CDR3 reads CASSNRGRDEKLFF. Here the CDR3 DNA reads TGTGCCAGTAGTAACAGGGGGCGAGATGAAAAACTGTTTTTT.

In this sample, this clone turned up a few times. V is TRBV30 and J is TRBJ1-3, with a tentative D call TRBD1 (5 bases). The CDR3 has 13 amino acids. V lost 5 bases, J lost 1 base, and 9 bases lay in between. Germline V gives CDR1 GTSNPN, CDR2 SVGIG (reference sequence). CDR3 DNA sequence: TGTGCCTGGGCCACAGGTTCTGGAAACACCATATATTTT. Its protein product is CAWATGSGNTIYF. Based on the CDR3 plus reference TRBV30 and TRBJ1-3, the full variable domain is SQTIHQWPATLVQPVGSPLSLECTVEGTSNPNLYWYRQAAGRGLQLLFYSVGIGQISSEVPQNLSASRPQDRQFILSSKKLLLSDSGFYLCAWATGSGNTIYFGEGSWLTVV.

This chain's CDR3 is CASRAQGAENIQYF. Here the CDR3 DNA reads TGTGCCAGCAGGGCACAGGGGGCGGAAAACATTCAGTACTTC. The V and J genes are TRBV6-5 and TRBJ2-4; 9 nucleotides align to TRBD1. This CDR3 has 14 amino acids. Germline V gene sequence: CDR1 MNHEY, CDR2 SVGAGI. V gave up 6 bases and J gave up 5 bases; unmatched junction bases: 5.

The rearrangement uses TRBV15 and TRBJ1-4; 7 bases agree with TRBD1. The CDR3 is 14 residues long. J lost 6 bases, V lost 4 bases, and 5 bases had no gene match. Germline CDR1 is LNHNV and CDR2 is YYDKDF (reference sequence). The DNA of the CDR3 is TGTGCCACCAGCAAAGACAGGGTCTATGAAAAACTGTTTTTT. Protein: CATSKDRVYEKLFF.

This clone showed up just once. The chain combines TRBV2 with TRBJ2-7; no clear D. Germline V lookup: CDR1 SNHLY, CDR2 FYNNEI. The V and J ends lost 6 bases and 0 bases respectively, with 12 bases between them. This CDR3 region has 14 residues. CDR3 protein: CASRVRVNSYEQYF. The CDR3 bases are TGTGCCAGCAGGGTTCGGGTAAACTCCTACGAGCAGTACTTC.

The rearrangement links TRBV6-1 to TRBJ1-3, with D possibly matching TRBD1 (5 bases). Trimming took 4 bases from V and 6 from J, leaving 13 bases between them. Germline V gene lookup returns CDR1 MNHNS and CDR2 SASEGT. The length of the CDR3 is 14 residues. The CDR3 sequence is CASSVGEVANTIYF. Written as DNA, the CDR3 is TGTGCCAGCAGTGTGGGGGAGGTGGCAAACACCATATATTTT.

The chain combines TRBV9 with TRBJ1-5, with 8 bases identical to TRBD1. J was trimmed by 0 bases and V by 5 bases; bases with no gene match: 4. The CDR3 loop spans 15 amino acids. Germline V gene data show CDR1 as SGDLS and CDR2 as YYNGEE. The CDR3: CASSATGDSNQPQHF. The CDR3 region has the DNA TGTGCCAGCAGTGCGACAGGGGATAGCAATCAGCCCCAGCATTTT. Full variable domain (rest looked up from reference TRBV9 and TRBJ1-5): DSGVTQTPKHLITATGQRVTLRCSPRSGDLSVYWYQQSLDQGLQFLIQYYNGEERAKGNILERFSAQQFPDLHSELNLSSLELGDSALYFCASSATGDSNQPQHFGDGTRLSIL.

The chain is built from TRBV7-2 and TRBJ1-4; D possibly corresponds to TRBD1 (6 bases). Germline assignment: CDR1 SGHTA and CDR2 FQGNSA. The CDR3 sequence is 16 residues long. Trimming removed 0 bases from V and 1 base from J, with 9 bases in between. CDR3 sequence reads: CASSLAPRGTNEKLFF. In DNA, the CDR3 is TGTGCCAGCAGCTTAGCGCCCAGGGGAACTAATGAAAAACTGTTTTTT.

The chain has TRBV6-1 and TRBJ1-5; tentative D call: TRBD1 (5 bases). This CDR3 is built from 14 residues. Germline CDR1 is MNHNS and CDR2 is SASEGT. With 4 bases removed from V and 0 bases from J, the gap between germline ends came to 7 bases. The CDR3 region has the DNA TGTGCCAGCAGTGTGACAGTTAGCAATCAGCCCCAGCATTTT. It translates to CASSVTVSNQPQHF.

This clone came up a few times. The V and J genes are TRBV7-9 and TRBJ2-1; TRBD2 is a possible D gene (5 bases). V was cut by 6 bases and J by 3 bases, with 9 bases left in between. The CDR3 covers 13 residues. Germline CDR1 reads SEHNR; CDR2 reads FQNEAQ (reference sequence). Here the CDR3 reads CASSGRDYNEQFF. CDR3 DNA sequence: TGTGCCAGCAGTGGCCGGGACTACAATGAGCAGTTCTTC.

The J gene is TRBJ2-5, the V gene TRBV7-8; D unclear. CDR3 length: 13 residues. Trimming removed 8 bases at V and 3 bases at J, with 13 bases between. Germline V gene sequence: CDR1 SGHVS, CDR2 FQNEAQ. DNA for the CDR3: TGTGCCAGCTCTCTTCTGGCGGAAGAGACCCAGTACTTC. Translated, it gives CASSLLAEETQYF.

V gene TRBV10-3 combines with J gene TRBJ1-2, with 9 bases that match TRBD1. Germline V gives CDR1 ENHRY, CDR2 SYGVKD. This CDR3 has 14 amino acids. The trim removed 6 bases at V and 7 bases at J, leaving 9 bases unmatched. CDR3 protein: CAIREGQGLFGYTF. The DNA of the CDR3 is TGTGCCATCAGGGAGGGACAGGGACTATTTGGCTACACCTTC.

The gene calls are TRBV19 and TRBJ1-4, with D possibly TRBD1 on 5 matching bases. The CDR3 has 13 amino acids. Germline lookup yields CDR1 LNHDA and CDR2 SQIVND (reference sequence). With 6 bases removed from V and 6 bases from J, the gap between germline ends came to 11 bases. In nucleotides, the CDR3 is TGTGCCAGTAGCCCGTGGGGCGATGAAAAACTGTTTTTT. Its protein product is CASSPWGDEKLFF.

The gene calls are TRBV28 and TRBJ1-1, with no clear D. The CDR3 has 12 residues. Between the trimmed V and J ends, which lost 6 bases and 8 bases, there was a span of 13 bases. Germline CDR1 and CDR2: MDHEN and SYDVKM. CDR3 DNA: TGTGCCAGCAGAACTCAGGAAGTAGAAGCTTTCTTT. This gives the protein CASRTQEVEAFF.

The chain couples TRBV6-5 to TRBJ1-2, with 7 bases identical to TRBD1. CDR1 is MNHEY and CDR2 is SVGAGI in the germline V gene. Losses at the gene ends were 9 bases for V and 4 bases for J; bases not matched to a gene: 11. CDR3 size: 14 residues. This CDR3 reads CASRNKGAGYGYTF. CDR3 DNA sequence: TGTGCCAGTAGAAACAAGGGGGCAGGCTATGGCTACACCTTC.

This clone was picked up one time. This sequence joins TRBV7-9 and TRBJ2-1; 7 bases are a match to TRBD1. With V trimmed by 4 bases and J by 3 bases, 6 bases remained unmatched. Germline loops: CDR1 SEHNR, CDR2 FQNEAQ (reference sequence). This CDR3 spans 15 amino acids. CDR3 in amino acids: CASSSPGQHYNEQFF. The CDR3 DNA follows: TGTGCCAGCAGCTCACCGGGACAGCACTACAATGAGCAGTTCTTC.

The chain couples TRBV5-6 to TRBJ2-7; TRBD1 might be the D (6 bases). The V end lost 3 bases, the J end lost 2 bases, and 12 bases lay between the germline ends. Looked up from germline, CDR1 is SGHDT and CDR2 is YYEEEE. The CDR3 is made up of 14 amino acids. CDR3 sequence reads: CASSSGQITYEQYF. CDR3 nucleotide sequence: TGTGCCAGCAGCTCCGGACAGATAACCTACGAGCAGTACTTC.